The sample holds a few counts of the clone carrying this T cell receptor beta chain. Its cognate antigen is unknown. This specimen comes from a study of cytomegalovirus exposure and HLA in healthy donors. The CDR3 covers 15 residues. V dropped 2 bases and J dropped 6; count of bases not matched to a gene: 9. Germline V gene lookup returns CDR1 MNHEY and CDR2 SVGAGI. Whole-study results and caveats: Across donors, sequencing depth was assumed by presence/absence analyses to be roughly uniform. With further analysis later on, most CMV-associated TCR beta chains appeared HLA-restricted. TCR sequences were mostly rare, though some public TCRs occurred in many donors.

While unrecorded immune exposures were likely, the donors were nominally healthy when sampled. Both 60 Vbeta primers and 13 Jbeta primers went into the PCR. Repertoires were generated with immunoSEQ multiplex PCR, while TCRdb's copy carries only in-frame clones and drops some. The data contain some 200,000 clones, more than 75% of them singletons. V and J are TRBV6-5 and TRBJ1-2; 7 bases are shared with TRBD1. The sequenced sample consisted of PBMCs. The receptor was derived from a woman between 50 and 59 years old in good health and CMV-seropositive. The CDR3 DNA reads as TGTGCCAGCAGTTACGCGGACAGGACCTCCGATGGCTACACCTTC. This encodes CASSYADRTSDGYTF.